This entry describes one T cell receptor (beta chain). The clone's antigen remains unknown. Taken from the germline V gene (reference sequence), the CDR1 and CDR2 loops are MNHNY and SVGAGI. Measured from the cysteine to the phenylalanine, the CDR3 is 13 residues long. No DNA sequence is on record. This sample was taken from a study of CXCR3-negative and CXCR3-positive naive CD8 T cells (dated by TCRdb to between 2018 and 2021). In terms of the full investigation: About 135 million TRB reads were obtained in total, roughly 1.5 +/- 0.3 million reads per library. The diversity and physicochemical repertoire analyses included eleven to twelve donors pooled from two independent experiments. For the TRBV-TRBJ cluster analysis, the naive subsets came from 5 donors, while the memory cells came from 3 donors.

Beyond this particular receptor, the publication reports: Surface CD5, linked to self-reactivity in mice, was comparable between naive subsets; TCR interaction strength was therefore also inferred from TRB CDR3 physicochemical properties. Naive CXCR3-negative and CXCR3-positive cells from the same donor showed similar TRBV-TRBJ usage, whereas memory cells showed distinct patterns. Because CXCR3 expression was partially decreased after cryopreservation, freshly isolated PBMCs were used for most assays. Compared with CXCR3-negative naive cells, CXCR3-positive naive cells had TRB CDR3s with higher hydrophobicity (lower Kidera factor 4), lower energy, and higher strength and volume indices. Both naive subsets had comparably high repertoire diversity, while memory CD8+ T cells had much lower repertoire diversity.

Sequenced using a NextSeq 550. The Human TCR Profiling Kit (MiLaboratory) was used to prepare UMI-labeled 5' RACE TRB cDNA libraries. The full amount of extracted RNA was used for cDNA synthesis, and the full amount of resulting cDNA was used for PCR amplification. The libraries were made side by side, with each library going through the same number of PCR cycles. Per the source publication's procedure: With a requirement of at least two reads per UMI, MIGEC and MiXCR extracted about 50,000 +/- 10,000 unique UMI-labeled TRB cDNA molecules per library. An average of approximately 40,000 +/- 10,000 functional in-frame TRB CDR3 nucleotide clonotypes without stop codons was found per library. After downsampling to 5000 UMI-labeled TRB molecules per sample, diversity metrics such as normalized Shannon-Wiener and Chao1 were calculated in VDJtools. Clonotype-size-weighted physicochemical properties of the central five CDR3 residues (interaction energy, strength, volume and Kidera factor 4) were computed in VDJtools. The reads went through TCRdb reprocessing, and each CDR3 protein sequence gets one entry with no DNA. TCRdb's processing, not the authors', yielded these V and J calls. The record for this sample contains under 85,000 distinct CDR3 sequences. Roughly 1.6% of the sample rests with the top ten.

For each CD8+ T cell subset, flow sorting was done in triplicate, and 300,000 to 350,000 cells per subset went directly into RLT lysis buffer. Naive CD8+ T cells were defined stringently as CD45RO-CCR7+CD27+CD95- to exclude memory contaminants. Using standard density gradient centrifugation, peripheral blood mononuclear cells were isolated from buffy coats. A FACSAria III was used to flow-sort naive CD8+ T cells into CXCR3-negative and CXCR3-positive populations. Total RNA was extracted from sorted cells using an RNeasy Mini Kit. The sample was naive CXCR3- CD8+ T cells from blood. What this sample's cell subset or site label stands for: CD45RO-CCR7+CD27+CD95- naive CD8+ T cells lacking CXCR3 (TNR3-). In this chain, TRBV6-6 is recombined with TRBJ2-5; without DNA, the TCRdb call of TRBD1 cannot be checked. The TCR was taken from a human donor in good health. Some clones in this sample may be carry-over from other donors' samples. CDR3 protein: CASLEGRQETQYF.